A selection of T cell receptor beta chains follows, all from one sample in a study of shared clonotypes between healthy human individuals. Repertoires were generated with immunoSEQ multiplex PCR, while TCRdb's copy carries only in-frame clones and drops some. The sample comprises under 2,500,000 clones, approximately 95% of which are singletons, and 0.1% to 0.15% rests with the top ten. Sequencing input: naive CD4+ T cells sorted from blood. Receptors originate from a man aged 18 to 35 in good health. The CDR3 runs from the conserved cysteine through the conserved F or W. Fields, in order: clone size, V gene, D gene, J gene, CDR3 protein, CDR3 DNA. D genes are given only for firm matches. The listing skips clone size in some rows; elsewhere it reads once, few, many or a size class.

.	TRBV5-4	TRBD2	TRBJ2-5	CASSLVAGEETQYF	TGTGCCAGCAGCTTGGTAGCGGGGGAAGAGACCCAGTACTTC
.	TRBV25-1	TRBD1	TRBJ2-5	CASSAGGWRETQYF	TGTGCCAGCAGTGCAGGGGGCTGGAGGGAGACCCAGTACTTC
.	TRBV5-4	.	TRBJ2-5	CASSGGGRETQYF	TGTGCCAGCAGCGGCGGGGGCAGAGAGACCCAGTACTTC
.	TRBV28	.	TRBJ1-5	CASSSGVVGNQPQHF	TGTGCCAGCAGTTCAGGCGTGGTCGGCAATCAGCCCCAGCATTTT
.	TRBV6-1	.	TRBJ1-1	CASSEIQGNEAFF	TGTGCCAGCAGTGAAATTCAAGGTAATGAAGCTTTCTTT
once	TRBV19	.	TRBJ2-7	CASSTGGAYEQYF	TGTGCCAGTAGCACCGGCGGGGCCTACGAGCAGTACTTC
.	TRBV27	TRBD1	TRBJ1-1	CASSSGQGYGYTEAFF	TGTGCCAGCAGTTCCGGACAGGGGTACGGGTACACTGAAGCTTTCTTT
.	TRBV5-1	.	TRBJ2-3	CASSPDSRGTDTQYF	TGCGCCAGCAGTCCCGACAGCCGAGGCACAGATACGCAGTATTTT
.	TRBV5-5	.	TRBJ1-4	CASSSWGANEKLFF	TGTGCCAGCAGCTCGTGGGGGGCTAATGAAAAACTGTTTTTT
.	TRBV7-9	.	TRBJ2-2	CASSLRGAPGTGELFF	TGTGCCAGCAGCCTACGGGGGGCCCCGGGCACCGGGGAGCTGTTTTTT
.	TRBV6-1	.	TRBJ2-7	CASSEWTAPYEQYF	TGTGCCAGCAGTGAGTGGACAGCCCCTTACGAGCAGTACTTC
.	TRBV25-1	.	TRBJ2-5	CASSDRGWIETQYF	TGTGCCAGCAGTGACAGGGGATGGATCGAGACCCAGTACTTC
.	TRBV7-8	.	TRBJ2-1	CASSLVGGGEQFF	TGTGCCAGCAGCTTAGTGGGGGGAGGTGAGCAGTTCTTC
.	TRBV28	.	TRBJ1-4	CASSSSAITNEKLFF	TGTGCCAGCAGTTCCTCTGCGATTACTAATGAAAAACTGTTTTTT
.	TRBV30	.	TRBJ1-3	CAWSVLRSGNTIYF	TGTGCCTGGAGTGTACTTCGTTCTGGAAACACCATATATTTT
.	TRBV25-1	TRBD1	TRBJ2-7	CASSEIGTGVYEQYF	TGTGCCAGCAGTGAAATTGGGACAGGGGTATACGAGCAGTACTTC